This T cell receptor beta chain originates from a study of beta chain features in type 1 diabetes. General study results and limits: Shorter TCRB CDR3s, moderately but significantly so, were found in Type 1 diabetes patients in all four CD4+ subsets.

Unmatched junction bases numbered 8, after V lost 5 bases and J lost 3 bases. CDR1 is SGDLS and CDR2 is YYNGEE in the germline V gene. This CDR3 comprises 16 residues. Notes on this clone: The target antigen is unknown.

Reverse transcribing all isolated RNA meant expressed TCRB transcripts were sequenced. Clones were read by immunoSEQ multiplex PCR, and TCRdb kept only the in-frame ones, dropping some. The sample records under 300,000 clones, about 15% being singletons. This receptor was obtained from a man aged 25-45 years with type 1 diabetes. This sequence joins TRBV9 and TRBJ2-3; 11 nucleotides line up with TRBD1. Sequenced: naive CD4+ T cells from blood. CDR3 DNA: TGTGCCAGCAGTCTTGGGACAGGGGGGGGGACAGATACGCAGTATTTT. Its protein is CASSLGTGGGTDTQYF.